These 24 T cell receptor beta chains were sequenced from one sample in a study of T cells in Graves' hyperthyroidism and ophthalmopathy. Researchers took RNA transcripts and amplified the TCR beta CDR3 regions from them. HTBI primers drove first-round RT-PCR of the TCR CDR3. TCRdb processed the multiplex PCR reads anew with MiXCR; each CDR3 protein has one entry. The sample comprises roughly 800,000 distinct CDR3 sequences, more than 30% of which are singletons, and about 9% rests with the top ten. Sequencing used blood. Receptors originate from a man younger than 35 with Graves' hyperthyroidism.

J is TRBJ2-2 and V is TRBV28, with D perhaps TRBD1 (7 bases). V lost 4 bases and J 1 base, leaving 10 bases between the germline ends. The CDR3 extends over 15 amino acids. Germline loops: CDR1 MDHEN, CDR2 SYDVKM. This CDR3 reads CASSWGDRNTGELFF. CDR3 nucleotide sequence: TGTGCCAGCAGTTGGGGGGACAGGAACACCGGGGAGCTGTTTTTT.

DNA of the CDR3: TGTGCCTGCGCGAGCTCGAACGAGCAGTACTTC. This codes for CACASSNEQYF. The chain employs TRBV19 and TRBJ2-7; D ambiguous. This CDR3 has 11 amino acids. Looked up from germline, CDR1 is LNHDA and CDR2 is SQIVND (reference sequence). V lost 11 bases and J lost 5, with 13 bases in between.

There are a few counts of this clonotype. The chain has TRBV7-9 and TRBJ2-7; TRBD2 matches at 9 bases. There are 17 residues in the CDR3. V lost 4 bases and J lost 0; bases outside the gene matches: 10. Germline V CDR1 and CDR2: SEHNR, FQNEAQ (reference sequence). DNA of the CDR3: TGTGCCAGCAGCTCAACCTTTCTAGCGGGGACCTCCTACGAGCAGTACTTC. Its protein product is CASSSTFLAGTSYEQYF.

This clonotype was counted at least ten times. The gene calls are TRBV4-2 and TRBJ1-2; unclear D gene. V lost 4 bases, J lost 8 bases, and 11 bases lay in between. Germline CDR1 is LGHNA and CDR2 is YNFKEQ. The CDR3 runs 12 residues. CDR3 nucleotides: TGTGCCAGCAGCCTCTCAGGCGGGGGCTACACCTTC. Translation: CASSLSGGGYTF.

This clonotype was seen more than once but under ten times. The genes are TRBV7-2 and TRBJ2-7, with 9 bases fitting TRBD2. CDR3 length equals 16 residues. Germline assignment: CDR1 SGHTA and CDR2 FQGNSA. The V segment lost 3 bases and the J segment 4 bases; nucleotides outside the gene matches: 10. CDR3 coding DNA: TGTGCCAGCAGCTTCACCCGTAGCGGGAGCTTTTACGAGCAGTACTTC. The encoded protein is CASSFTRSGSFYEQYF. The full variable domain, with the rest looked up from reference TRBV7-2 and TRBJ2-7, is GAGVSQSPSNKVTEKGKDVELRCDPISGHTALYWYRQSLGQGLEFLIYFQGNSAPDKSGLPSDRFSAERTGGSVSTLTIQRTQQEDSAVYLCASSFTRSGSFYEQYFGPGTRLTVT.

This clonotype occurred a few times. The rearrangement joins TRBV3-1 to TRBJ1-2; the D is unclear. The germline CDR1 and CDR2 sequences are LGHDT and YNNKEL (reference sequence). The CDR3 contains 14 residues. Trimming pared 0 bases from V and 9 bases from J, leaving 14 bases between. CDR3 sequence (DNA): TGTGCCAGCAGCCAAGACTGGCCGGGTATTAGCTACACCTTC. Its translation: CASSQDWPGISYTF.

This clonotype has only a few counts. V usage is TRBV4-1 and J usage is TRBJ1-1; D gene ambiguous. The length of the CDR3 is 16 residues. Germline values: CDR1 MGHRA, CDR2 YSYEKL. V was trimmed by 1 base and J by 1 base, leaving 13 bases between them. As DNA, the CDR3 is TGCGCCAGCAGCCAAGTTCCCCACGAGGCGAACACTGAAGCTTTCTTT. Residues: CASSQVPHEANTEAFF.

The chain joins TRBV4-1 to TRBJ1-1; possibly TRBD1 for D (6 bases). CDR1 MGHRA and CDR2 YSYEKL come from the germline V gene. This CDR3 has 15 amino acids. Trimming pared 1 base from V and 1 base from J, leaving 10 bases between. The CDR3 nucleotides are TGCGCCAGCAGCCAAGCTGGCAGGGGGAACACTGAAGCTTTCTTT. Amino acid sequence: CASSQAGRGNTEAFF.

The chain combines TRBV2 with TRBJ2-2, with a possible D match to TRBD1 (6 bases). V was cut by 7 bases and J by 7 bases, with 16 bases left in between. The CDR3 extends over 14 amino acids. The V gene's germline CDR1 is SNHLY and CDR2 FYNNEI. The CDR3 DNA sequence: TGTGCCAGCACGAACAGGGCGGCAGTCGGGGAGCTGTTTTTT. Translating gives CASTNRAAVGELFF.

A remark on this clonotype: The junction differs from germline at one of its ends, possibly a read error. V and J are TRBV5-1 and TRBJ2-7; a weak D match, TRBD1 (6 bases). Per the germline V gene, CDR1 is SGHRS and CDR2 is YFSETQ. The CDR3 is made up of 13 amino acids. The CDR3 DNA reads TGCGCCAGCAGCCCACAGGGACGGGACGAGCAGTGCTTC. It specifies CASSPQGRDEQCF. The complete variable domain, with remaining parts taken from reference TRBV5-1 and TRBJ2-7, reads KAGVTQTPRYLIKTRGQQVTLSCSPISGHRSVSWYQQTPGQGLQFLFEYFSETQRNKGNFPGRFSGRQFSNSRSEMNVSTLELGDSALYLCASSPQGRDEQCFGPGTRLTVT.

The table lists this clonotype with many counts. The chain couples TRBV19 to TRBJ1-5; D is unclear. This CDR3 region has 14 residues. V was cut by 7 bases and J by 0 bases, with 10 bases left in between. Germline-derived CDR1 and CDR2 are LNHDA and SQIVND (reference sequence). The CDR3 loop reads CASNGDYSNQPQHF. CDR3 in DNA: TGTGCCAGTAACGGGGATTATAGCAATCAGCCCCAGCATTTT.

The chain carries TRBV10-3 and TRBJ2-5; D could derive from TRBD1 or TRBD2 (5 bases each). CDR1 and CDR2 (germline): ENHRY, SYGVKD. The CDR3 sequence is 15 residues long. V was shortened by 4 bases and J by 1 base, with 13 bases between the two germline ends. This CDR3 reads CAISAWDGLQETQYF. CDR3 DNA: TGTGCCATCAGTGCCTGGGACGGACTCCAAGAGACCCAGTACTTC.

Regarding this clonotype: Relative to the germline gene, one junction end is altered; a read error may explain this. This chain links TRBV7-9 with TRBJ2-7; D remains unclear. The CDR3 runs to 16 residues. Germline V gene sequence: CDR1 SEHNR, CDR2 FQNEAQ (reference sequence). CDR3 region: CASSQAPASGSYEQYF. In nucleotides, the CDR3 is TGCGCCAGCAGCCAAGCCCCCGCTAGTGGCTCCTACGAGCAGTACTTC.

The V and J genes are TRBV7-2 and TRBJ1-6; D uncertain. Between the trimmed V and J ends, which lost 4 bases and 0 bases, there was a span of 16 bases. The length of the CDR3 is 18 residues. Germline V gene sequence: CDR1 SGHTA, CDR2 FQGNSA. The chain's CDR3 is CASSSVGQESSYNSPLHF. The DNA of the CDR3 is TGTGCCAGCAGCTCAGTAGGCCAGGAAAGCTCCTATAATTCACCCCTCCACTTT. The full variable domain, in which reference TRBV7-2 and TRBJ1-6 provide the parts outside the CDR3, is GAGVSQSPSNKVTEKGKDVELRCDPISGHTALYWYRQSLGQGLEFLIYFQGNSAPDKSGLPSDRFSAERTGGSVSTLTIQRTQQEDSAVYLCASSSVGQESSYNSPLHFGNGTRLTVT.

Notes on this clonotype: One junction end disagrees with the germline gene, perhaps due to a read error. The chain has TRBV5-1 and TRBJ1-5, with D hard to call. Looked up from germline, CDR1 is SGHRS and CDR2 is YFSETQ. This CDR3 contains 16 residues. Here the CDR3 reads CVSSRTTEEGNQPQHF. The CDR3 DNA is TGCGTCAGCAGTCGTACCACAGAGGAGGGCAATCAGCCCCAGCATTTT. Full variable domain (missing parts from reference TRBV5-1 and TRBJ1-5): KAGVTQTPRYLIKTRGQQVTLSCSPISGHRSVSWYQQTPGQGLQFLFEYFSETQRNKGNFPGRFSGRQFSNSRSEMNVSTLELGDSALYLCVSSRTTEEGNQPQHFGDGTRLSIL.

This clonotype was seen more than once but under ten times. The junction departs from germline at one end; a sequencing error may be responsible. The chain employs TRBV7-9 and TRBJ2-5, with 10 bases aligning to TRBD1. Germline-derived CDR1 and CDR2 are SEHNR and FQNEAQ (reference sequence). The CDR3 loop spans 15 amino acids. CDR3 coding DNA: TGCGCCAGCAGCCATTCGGACAGGGGGGAAGAGACCCAGTACTTC. Its translation is CASSHSDRGEETQYF.

Comment on this clonotype: The germline gene is not matched at one end of the junction; a read error may be the cause. This chain links TRBV10-3 with TRBJ1-5, with D perhaps matching TRBD1 (6 bases). There are 15 residues in the CDR3. Germline CDR1 and CDR2: ENHRY and SYGVKD. The CDR3 DNA follows: TGTGCCAGCAGTTGGACAGAGGAGAGGGGTCAGCCCCAGCATTTT. Translated, it gives CASSWTEERGQPQHF.

This clonotype was seen once. A clone one base away is much larger, so this may be a read error. The gene calls are TRBV24-1 and TRBJ2-7, with TRBD1 matching 8 bases. The germline CDR1 and CDR2 sequences are KGHDR and SFDVKD. CDR3 length: 14 residues. The DNA for the CDR3 is TGTGCCAGCAGTCCTCGGACAGGGAACCACGAGCAGTACTTC. It codes for CASSPRTGNHEQYF.

This chain connects TRBV7-8 to TRBJ2-5; TRBD1 or TRBD2 may be the D gene (5 bases each). Trimming cost V 3 bases and J 10 bases, with 18 bases left between them. Germline V gives CDR1 SGHVS, CDR2 FQNEAQ. CDR3 size: 14 residues. Here the CDR3 DNA reads TGTGCCAGCAGCTTCGGGGCTAGGAATCAGCTCCAGTACTTC. This translates into CASSFGARNQLQYF.

This clonotype has more than one count but fewer than ten. This rearrangement joins TRBV2 to TRBJ1-6, with 7 bases that match TRBD1. Germline CDR1 SNHLY, CDR2 FYNNEI. V gave up 4 bases and J gave up 7 bases; unmatched junction bases: 4. The CDR3 sequence is 14 residues long. The CDR3 DNA reads TGTGCCAGCAGTGGCAGGGGGGGGAATTCACCCCTCCACTTT. This gives the protein CASSGRGGNSPLHF.

Many counts were recorded for this clonotype. The chain joins TRBV12-3 or TRBV12-4 to TRBJ1-5; weak D call: TRBD1 (5 bases). Trimming stripped 5 bases from V and 6 bases from J, with 14 bases between. The CDR3 consists of 14 residues. CDR3 in amino acids: CASSLRQSGQPQHF. In DNA form, the CDR3 reads TGTGCCAGCAGTCTACGACAGTCCGGTCAGCCCCAGCATTTT.

The J gene is TRBJ1-1, the V gene TRBV19; D is ambiguous. V was shortened by 6 bases and J by 0 bases, with 8 bases between the two germline ends. CDR1 is LNHDA, CDR2 SQIVND, per germline (reference sequence). The CDR3 loop spans 13 amino acids. The CDR3 DNA reads as TGTGCCAGTAGGTTACTTTTGAACACTGAAGCTTTCTTT. Translating gives CASRLLLNTEAFF.

This clonotype was recorded many times. This chain joins TRBV10-2 and TRBJ2-2; TRBD1 aligns across 8 bases. Germline V CDR1 and CDR2: WSHSY, SAAADI. Losses at the gene ends were 1 base for V and 1 base for J; bases not matched to a gene: 2. There are 16 residues in the CDR3. The CDR3 loop is CASSEWDRLNTGELFF. In DNA, the CDR3 is TGCGCCAGCAGTGAGTGGGACAGGTTGAACACCGGGGAGCTGTTTTTT.

The CDR3 DNA is TGTGCCAGCAGCCCCCACGGCAGGGGGCTGAGCACTGAAGCTTTCTTT. It translates to CASSPHGRGLSTEAFF. The genes are TRBV25-1 and TRBJ1-1; 8 bases align to TRBD1. Per the germline V gene, CDR1 is MGHDK and CDR2 is SYGVNS. This CDR3 comprises 16 residues. Trimming removed 6 bases from V and 4 bases from J; junction bases left unmatched: 13.